These T cell receptor beta chains were read from a single sample in a study of identical twins. TCRdb reprocessed the 5' RACE reads via MiXCR and lists one record per CDR3 protein. In the table there are about 920,000 distinct CDR3 sequences, approximately 13% of which are singletons. Another study also made use of these data, one on yellow fever vaccine responses in identical twins.

Sequencing was performed on PBMCs. The receptors were sampled from a woman aged 18-35 years in good health. Both conserved end residues are part of each CDR3. The D gene is left open where the match is weak. Rows may omit the clone size; those that give it use once, few, many or a size class.

clone size: few
D gene: -
CDR3 length: 16
V gene: TRBV27
J gene: TRBJ2-1
CDR3 DNA: TGTGCCAGCAGTCCCGTCGATGGGGGTTGGTACAATGAGCAGTTCTTC
CDR3 protein: CASSPVDGGWYNEQFF

clone size: few
D gene: -
CDR3 length: 14
V gene: TRBV20-1
J gene: TRBJ2-7
CDR3 DNA: TGCAGTGCTAGACCCACGGGGAGTTCTTACGAGCAGTACTTC
CDR3 protein: CSARPTGSSYEQYF

clone size: few
D gene: TRBD1
CDR3 length: 17
V gene: TRBV5-6
J gene: TRBJ1-5
CDR3 DNA: TGTGCCAGCAGCTTGATGACAGGGCAGGCTTTCAATCAGCCCCAGCATTTT
CDR3 protein: CASSLMTGQAFNQPQHF

clone size: -
D gene: -
CDR3 length: 14
V gene: TRBV25-1
J gene: TRBJ2-3
CDR3 DNA: TGTGCCAGCAGTGACCACTCCCAGGAAGATACGCAGTATTTT
CDR3 protein: CASSDHSQEDTQYF

clone size: few
D gene: TRBD2
CDR3 length: 18
V gene: TRBV12-5
J gene: TRBJ2-7
CDR3 DNA: TGTGCTAGTGGTTTGGGGGTCGGACTAGCGACGAGCTCCTACGAGCAGTACTTC
CDR3 protein: CASGLGVGLATSSYEQYF

clone size: few
D gene: -
CDR3 length: 15
V gene: TRBV6-1
J gene: TRBJ1-6
CDR3 DNA: TGTGCCAGCAGGACGGATTTGGCAAATAATTCACCCCTCCATTTT
CDR3 protein: CASRTDLANNSPLHF

clone size: few
D gene: -
CDR3 length: 13
V gene: TRBV12-3/TRBV12-4
J gene: TRBJ1-2
CDR3 DNA: TGTGCCAGCAGTTTCCAGGGTATTAATGGCTACACCTTC
CDR3 protein: CASSFQGINGYTF

clone size: many
D gene: TRBD2
CDR3 length: 15
V gene: TRBV15
J gene: TRBJ2-2
CDR3 DNA: TGTGCCACCAGCCCACTAGGCGGGGGCACCGGGGAGCTGTTTTTT
CDR3 protein: CATSPLGGGTGELFF

clone size: many
D gene: TRBD2
CDR3 length: 18
V gene: TRBV12-5
J gene: TRBJ2-1
CDR3 DNA: TGTGCTAGTGGTTTGGACACGCTACTAGCGGGATCTGGCAATGAGCAGTTCTTC
CDR3 protein: CASGLDTLLAGSGNEQFF

clone size: -
D gene: TRBD1
CDR3 length: 15
V gene: TRBV20-1
J gene: TRBJ1-5
CDR3 DNA: TGCAGTGCTAGTAGGGGACAGGGGGTTGGGCAGCCCCAGCATTTT
CDR3 protein: CSASRGQGVGQPQHF

clone size: few
D gene: -
CDR3 length: 15
V gene: TRBV5-1
J gene: TRBJ2-3
CDR3 DNA: TGCGCCAGCAGCTTGGAGACGGGAGCCGTGGATACGCAGTATTTT
CDR3 protein: CASSLETGAVDTQYF

clone size: many
D gene: -
CDR3 length: 12
V gene: TRBV15
J gene: TRBJ1-4
CDR3 DNA: TGTGCCACCAGCAGAGATGGTGAAAAACTGTTTTTT
CDR3 protein: CATSRDGEKLFF

clone size: -
D gene: TRBD2
CDR3 length: 12
V gene: TRBV5-1
J gene: TRBJ2-1
CDR3 DNA: TGCGCCAGCAGCCAGAGCGGGACTGAGCAGTTCTTC
CDR3 protein: CASSQSGTEQFF

clone size: -
D gene: -
CDR3 length: 12
V gene: TRBV20-1
J gene: TRBJ2-5
CDR3 DNA: TGCAGTGCTCCCAGGGGCCAAGAGACCCAGTACTTC
CDR3 protein: CSAPRGQETQYF

clone size: few
D gene: TRBD2
CDR3 length: 16
V gene: TRBV7-3
J gene: TRBJ2-1
CDR3 DNA: TGTGCCAGCAGCCTTTCTAGCGGGAGCTTCGGGAATGAGCAGTTCTTC
CDR3 protein: CASSLSSGSFGNEQFF

clone size: few
D gene: -
CDR3 length: 13
V gene: TRBV7-9
J gene: TRBJ2-7
CDR3 DNA: TGTGCCAGCAGCAAAGACATTCCCTACGAGCAGTACTTC
CDR3 protein: CASSKDIPYEQYF

clone size: few
D gene: -
CDR3 length: 14
V gene: TRBV20-1
J gene: TRBJ2-2
CDR3 DNA: TGCAGTGCTGGAGCGGCTACGAACACCGGGGAGCTGTTTTTT
CDR3 protein: CSAGAATNTGELFF

clone size: few
D gene: TRBD2
CDR3 length: 19
V gene: TRBV5-4
J gene: TRBJ2-2
CDR3 DNA: TGTGCCAGCAGCTTGTTCGGGACTAGCGGGAGGGCCGGTAACGGGGAGCTGTTTTTT
CDR3 protein: CASSLFGTSGRAGNGELFF